This T cell receptor beta chain was captured by sequencing in a study of shared clonotypes between healthy human individuals. A word on this clone: Its antigen is unknown.

Study observations and caveats: An anticipated effect of sequencing depth on clonotype sharing among donors was recognized. In several donors, about 5% of naive CD4 clonotypes appeared in common. A generally larger estimated richness was seen in naive subsets than in memory subsets.

Germline loops: CDR1 LNHNV, CDR2 YYDKDF (reference sequence). This CDR3 contains 15 residues. Trimming cost V 5 bases and J 0 bases, with 11 bases left between them. Deep-level assay runs were performed. The repertoire was sequenced with immunoSEQ multiplex PCR; TCRdb's copy has only in-frame clones and lacks some. The table shows roughly 1.4 million clones, with 98% occurring only once. Sequencing input: naive CD4+ T cells sorted from blood. Noted subset: CD45RA+ positively selected. This TCR came from a man aged 25-45 years in good health. The rearrangement joins TRBV15 to TRBJ2-1; D not resolved. The CDR3 DNA is TGTGCCACCAGCGAACCCCGTGGCTCCTACAATGAGCAGTTCTTC. It translates to CATSEPRGSYNEQFF.